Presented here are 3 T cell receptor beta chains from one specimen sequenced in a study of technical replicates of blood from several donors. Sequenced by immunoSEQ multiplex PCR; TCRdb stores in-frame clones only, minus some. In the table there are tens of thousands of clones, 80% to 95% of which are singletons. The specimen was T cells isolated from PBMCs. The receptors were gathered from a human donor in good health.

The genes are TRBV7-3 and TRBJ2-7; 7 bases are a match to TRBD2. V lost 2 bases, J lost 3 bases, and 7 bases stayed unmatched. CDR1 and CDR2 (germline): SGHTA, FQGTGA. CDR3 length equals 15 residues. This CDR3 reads CASSLSGGGVYEQYF. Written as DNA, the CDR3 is TGTGCCAGCAGCTTATCTGGGGGAGGGGTCTACGAGCAGTACTTC.

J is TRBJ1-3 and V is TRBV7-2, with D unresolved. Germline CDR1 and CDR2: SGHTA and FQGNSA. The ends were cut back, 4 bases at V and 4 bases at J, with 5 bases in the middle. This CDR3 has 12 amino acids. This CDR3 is CASSSTGNTIYF. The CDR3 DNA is TGTGCCAGCAGCTCGACAGGAAACACCATATATTTT.

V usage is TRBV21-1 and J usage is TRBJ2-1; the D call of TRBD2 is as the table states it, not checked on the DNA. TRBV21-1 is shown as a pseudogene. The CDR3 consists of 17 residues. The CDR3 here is CASSGPEGSGTNNEQFF. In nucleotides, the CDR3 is TGTGCCAGCAGCGGACCTGAAGGTAGCGGGACAAACAATGAGCAGTTCTTC.